Described below is a single T cell receptor beta chain sequence and its context. Its cognate antigen has yet to be identified. One base away there is no much larger clone; base qualities are not given. Library creation used 5' RACE. The data were produced on an Illumina HiSeq 2500. The second PCR ran for roughly 7 to 11 cycles and used a J-beta primer mix along with a sample-barcoded 5' primer. A template-switch 5' adaptor carrying 12 random nucleotides introduced a unique molecular identifier onto each TCR beta cDNA molecule. Each sample yielded at least 2.5 million CDR3-containing paired-end reads. First-strand cDNA was synthesized from all RNA with the Mint cDNA synthesis kit, primed by a TRBC-specific oligonucleotide. Following uracil-DNA glycosylase treatment, a first 18-cycle PCR with universal primers M1SS and BC2_uni_R was performed on all cDNA. Per the source publication's procedure: For normalization, 1 million high-quality reads were randomly selected from each sample, with every read carrying a distinct molecular identifier. Instead of being binned into consensus sequences, reads that shared molecular identifiers were thrown out. MiTCR, run with a Q25 quality threshold and the strictest error-elimination algorithm, handled CDR3 identification, clonotype clustering and error correction. A nonparametric unseen species model with Euler transformation was used to estimate lower-bound total TCR beta diversity. The public sequencing data were trimmed at Q25 with fastp and processed into clonotypes with MiXCR by TCRdb, which kept only in-frame beta chains. Identical CDR3 protein sequences are pooled into one entry, listed with their most common genes and DNA. TCRdb's processing, not the study's, gives the V and J calls here. Here the sample has some 850,000 distinct CDR3 sequences; 20% to 30% occur a single time. About 2.9% of the sample rests with the top ten.

Including the terminal cysteine and phenylalanine, the CDR3 comprises 13 residues. Only the CDR3 DNA is retained, 39 bases long and in frame from the first base. V is clipped by 3 bases and J by 8 bases, and the sequence between their germline boundaries is 13 bases long. As encoded in the germline V gene, CDR1 is KGHSH while CDR2 is LQKENI. The 40 or so donors, aged about 6 to 95 years, were systemically healthy Caucasian individuals from Russia. Each donor gave 8 to 10 milliliters of peripheral blood, drawn into EDTA-treated Vacutainer tubes. Ficoll-Paque density-gradient centrifugation was used to isolate PBMCs, with at least 6.5 million per sample. Total RNA, at least 5 micrograms per sample, was extracted from PBMCs with Trizol reagent. The percentages of naive CD45RAhigh/CD27high T cells were determined by flow cytometry on a PBMC aliquot from every donor. The sample belongs to a study of blood T cells in healthy people across ages (dated by TCRdb to about 2015). General notes on the study: In model experiments, template switching captured roughly one uniquely barcoded TCR beta cDNA molecule for every two T cells. To track age-related changes in TCR beta repertoire diversity, the study relied on deep sequencing normalized with unique cDNA molecular identifiers. The donors were split into four age groups: young (average around 17 years), middle-aged (about 40), aged (over 55) and long-lived (roughly 80). For two donors (one aged 18 to 29 and one aged 80 or older), the study analyzed two additional independent replicas of 1 million unique cDNA reads from the same blood draw.

Study-wide conclusions, independent of this receptor: Compared with the aged group, the long-lived group had more naive CD4+ T cells, fewer expanded clones and increased TCR diversity, a pattern suggesting age selection. The CMV infection status of donors was not known, potentially confounding age-related changes in expanded clonotypes. Bulk unsorted PBMC profiling prevented conclusive comparison of naive and antigen-experienced compartments. Observed TCR beta diversity per million T cells fell roughly linearly with age, and a significant reduction was already apparent by age roughly 40. There was a strong correlation between observed TCR beta diversity and the percentage of naive T cells measured by flow cytometry. Estimates of total diversity based on one million sequenced T cells were considered lower bounds and underestimates.

These data were also filed under a second study, of T cells of mothers and their children. The second study reports: Nine systemically healthy Caucasian individuals, comprising three mothers and their six children, were included as donors. cDNA synthesis used all of the extracted RNA, with approximately 1.4 ug of RNA in each 15 ul reaction. In the second PCR, the M1S primer introduced both the sample barcodes and 2-4 random nucleotides. Over 8 million TCR beta CDR3 reads were obtained for each mother, and approximately 2.9 million reads were obtained for each child. Thymic selection shapes the output of TCR recombination in a similar way in related and unrelated pairs, and inherited differences have a minor effect. Related mother-child pairs always showed normalized repertoire overlap that was slightly higher than in unrelated mother-child pairs, though the difference was never significant. No persistent microchimeric T cell clones were detected, at a sensitivity of around 97 clones per million clonotypes. To look for features that set related mother-child pairs apart from unrelated individuals, the researchers ran deep NGS to compare the TCR beta repertoires of mothers and children. Mothers averaged roughly 40 +/- 4 years of age and children averaged around 11 +/- 4 years. After adapters were ligated using NEBNext reagents, the libraries underwent 100+100 nt paired-end sequencing on an Illumina HiSeq 2000. To prevent cross-contamination, the mother and child libraries were prepared one month apart and sequenced in separate runs. For each donor, between roughly 450,000 and 2,300,000 distinct TCR beta clonotypes were identified. Naive TCR beta clonotypes were estimated from low-frequency clonotypes matched to each donor's FACS-determined naive share, without sorting.

This chain joins TRBV18 to TRBJ1-1, with no confidently assigned D gene. The clonotype was recovered from a boy younger than 18 in good health. Sequences were obtained from blood. The CDR3 region: CASSPVFSTEAFF. The bases read TGTGCCAGCTCACCGGTCTTCTCCACGGAAGCTTTCTTT.